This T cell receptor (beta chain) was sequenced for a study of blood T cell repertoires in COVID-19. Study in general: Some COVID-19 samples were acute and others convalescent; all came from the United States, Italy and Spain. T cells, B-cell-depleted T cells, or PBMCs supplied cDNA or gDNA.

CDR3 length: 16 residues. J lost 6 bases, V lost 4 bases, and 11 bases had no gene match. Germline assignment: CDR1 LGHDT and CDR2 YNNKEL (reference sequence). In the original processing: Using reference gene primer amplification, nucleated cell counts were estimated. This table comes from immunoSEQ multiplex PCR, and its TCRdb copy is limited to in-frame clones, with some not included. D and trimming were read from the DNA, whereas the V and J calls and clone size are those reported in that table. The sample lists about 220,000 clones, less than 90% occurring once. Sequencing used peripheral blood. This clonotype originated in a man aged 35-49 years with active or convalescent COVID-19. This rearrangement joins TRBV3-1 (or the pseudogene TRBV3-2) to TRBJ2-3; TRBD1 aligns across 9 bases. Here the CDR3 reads CASSPFLTGGDDTQYF. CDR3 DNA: TGTGCCAGCAGCCCCTTTTTGACAGGGGGTGATGATACGCAGTATTTT.